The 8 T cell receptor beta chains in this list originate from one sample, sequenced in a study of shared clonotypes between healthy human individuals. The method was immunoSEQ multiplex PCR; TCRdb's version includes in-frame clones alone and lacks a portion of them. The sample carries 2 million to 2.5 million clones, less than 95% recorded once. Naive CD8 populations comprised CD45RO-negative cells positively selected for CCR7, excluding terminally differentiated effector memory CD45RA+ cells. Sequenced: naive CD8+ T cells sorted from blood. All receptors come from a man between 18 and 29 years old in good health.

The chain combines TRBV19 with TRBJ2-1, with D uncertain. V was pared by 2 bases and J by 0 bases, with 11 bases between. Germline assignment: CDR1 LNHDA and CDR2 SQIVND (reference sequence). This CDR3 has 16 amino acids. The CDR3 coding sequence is TGTGCCAGTAGTATAATATTCGCTGGCTCCTACAATGAGCAGTTCTTC. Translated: CASSIIFAGSYNEQFF.

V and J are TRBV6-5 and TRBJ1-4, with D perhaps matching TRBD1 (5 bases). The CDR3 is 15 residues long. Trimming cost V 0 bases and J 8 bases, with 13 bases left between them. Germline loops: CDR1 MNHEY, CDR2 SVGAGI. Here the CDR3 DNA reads TGTGCCAGCAGTTACTCGATAGGGGTCGAAGAAAAACTGTTTTTT. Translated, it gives CASSYSIGVEEKLFF.

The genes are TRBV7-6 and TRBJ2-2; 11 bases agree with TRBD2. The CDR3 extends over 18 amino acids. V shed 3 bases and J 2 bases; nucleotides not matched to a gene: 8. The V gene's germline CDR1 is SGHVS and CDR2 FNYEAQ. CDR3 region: CASSFGTSGGGNTGELFF. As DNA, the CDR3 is TGTGCCAGCAGCTTCGGTACTAGCGGGGGAGGTAACACCGGGGAGCTGTTTTTT. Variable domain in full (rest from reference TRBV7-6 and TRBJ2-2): GAGVSQSPRYKVTKRGQDVALRCDPISGHVSLYWYRQALGQGPEFLTYFNYEAQQDKSGLPNDRFSAERPEGSISTLTIQRTEQRDSAMYRCASSFGTSGGGNTGELFFGEGSRLTVL.

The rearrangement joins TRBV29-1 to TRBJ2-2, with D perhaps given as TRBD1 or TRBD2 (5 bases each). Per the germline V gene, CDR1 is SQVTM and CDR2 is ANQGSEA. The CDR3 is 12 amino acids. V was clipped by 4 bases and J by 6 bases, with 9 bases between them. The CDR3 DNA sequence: TGCAGCGTTGTCCCGGGGCCCGGGGAGCTGTTTTTT. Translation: CSVVPGPGELFF.

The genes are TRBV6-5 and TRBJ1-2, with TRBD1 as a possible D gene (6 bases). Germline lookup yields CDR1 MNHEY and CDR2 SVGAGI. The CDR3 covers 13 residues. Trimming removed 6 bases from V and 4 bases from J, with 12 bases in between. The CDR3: CASSLGQFYGYTF. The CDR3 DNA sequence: TGTGCCAGCAGCCTTGGACAGTTCTATGGCTACACCTTC.

The CDR3 reads CASSLIVSGHEQYF. DNA for the CDR3: TGTGCCAGCAGCTTAATTGTTAGTGGTCACGAGCAGTACTTC. The chain joins TRBV7-2 to TRBJ2-7; D is undetermined. V lost 2 bases to trimming and J lost 5 bases, with 13 bases between them. Germline values: CDR1 SGHTA, CDR2 FQGNSA. This CDR3 spans 14 amino acids.

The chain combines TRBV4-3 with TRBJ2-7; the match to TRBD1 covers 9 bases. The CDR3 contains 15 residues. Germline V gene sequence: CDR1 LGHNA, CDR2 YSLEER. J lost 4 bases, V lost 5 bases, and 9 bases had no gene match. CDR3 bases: TGCGCCAGCAGCTTCCGACAGGGGGGGGATTACGAGCAGTACTTC. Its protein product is CASSFRQGGDYEQYF.

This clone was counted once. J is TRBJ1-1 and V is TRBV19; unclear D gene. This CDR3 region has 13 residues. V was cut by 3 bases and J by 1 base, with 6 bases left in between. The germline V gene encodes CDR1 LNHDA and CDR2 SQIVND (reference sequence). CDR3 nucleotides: TGTGCCAGTAGTATCACCACGAACACTGAAGCTTTCTTT. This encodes CASSITTNTEAFF.